The entry below gives a single T cell receptor (beta chain) sequence along with its context. The antigen remains undetermined. This sample is part of a study of CD8+CD57+ T cells in acquired aplastic anemia. The V segment lost 3 bases and the J segment 2 bases; nucleotides outside the gene matches: 6. CDR1 is LNHDA and CDR2 is SQIVND in the germline V gene (reference sequence). The CDR3 spans 15 residues. Using genomic DNA as the template, TCR beta VDJ and CDR3 profiling was carried out. TCRdb reprocessed the reads via MiXCR and lists one record per CDR3 protein. The table records about 62,000 distinct CDR3 sequences, less than 65% of them present only once. General study results and limits: Sharing between patients and controls was observed for about 27 CD8+ CDR3 sequences.

This TCR came from a human donor in good health, serving as a control. This chain links TRBV19 with TRBJ2-5; the match to TRBD1 covers 7 bases. What was sequenced was sorted CD4+, CD8+, or CD8+CD57+ T cells (not recorded which) from PBMCs. CDR3 in amino acids: CASSIATGFQETQYF. CDR3 bases: TGTGCCAGTAGTATTGCGACAGGGTTTCAAGAGACCCAGTACTTC.